A selection of T cell receptor beta chains follows, all from one sample in a study of shared clonotypes between healthy human individuals. Clones were sequenced by immunoSEQ multiplex PCR, and TCRdb holds only the in-frame ones, with some missing. This repertoire shows 2 million to 2.5 million clones, 85% to 95% found once; its top ten account for 0.37%. Sequencing input: naive CD4+ T cells from PBMCs. The receptors were gathered from a man aged 18 to 35 in good health. Some clones in this sample may be carry-over from other donors' samples. Both conserved end residues are part of each CDR3.

v_call: TRBV15
j_call: TRBJ2-1
cdr3_aa: CATSRGGDRYNEQFF

v_call: TRBV5-1
j_call: TRBJ2-7
cdr3_aa: CASSLDLRPEYYEQYF

v_call: TRBV13
j_call: TRBJ1-6
cdr3_aa: CASSPRGERTPLHF

v_call: TRBV11-3
j_call: TRBJ2-2
cdr3_aa: CASSLNPATSAFGELFF

v_call: TRBV2
j_call: TRBJ1-5
cdr3_aa: CASSDRSDGQPQHF

v_call: TRBV9
j_call: TRBJ1-3
cdr3_aa: CASSPDSYSGNTIYF

v_call: TRBV5-1
j_call: TRBJ2-2
cdr3_aa: CASSSLAGGAGGELFF

v_call: TRBV6-5
j_call: TRBJ1-2
cdr3_aa: CASSYSSSLRGGYTF

v_call: TRBV19
j_call: TRBJ1-4
cdr3_aa: CASRVSPGEKLFF

v_call: TRBV19
j_call: TRBJ1-5
cdr3_aa: CASRERGSNQPQHF

v_call: TRBV7-9
j_call: TRBJ2-7
cdr3_aa: CASSPISLGQYF

v_call: TRBV18
j_call: TRBJ2-7
cdr3_aa: CASSPGGDPSYEQYF

v_call: TRBV19
j_call: TRBJ1-1
cdr3_aa: CASSVRDGTMNTEAFF

v_call: TRBV7-8
j_call: TRBJ1-1
cdr3_aa: CASSLVQGNTEAFF

v_call: TRBV19
j_call: TRBJ1-3
cdr3_aa: CASSIVGPRNTIYF

v_call: TRBV7-9
j_call: TRBJ1-4
cdr3_aa: CAWKTGLSEKLFF

v_call: TRBV19
j_call: TRBJ2-1
cdr3_aa: CASSMRGWASGPPRLDNEQFF

v_call: TRBV2
j_call: .
cdr3_aa: CASSTGRLVYEQYF

v_call: TRBV27
j_call: TRBJ2-3
cdr3_aa: CASSLGLAGADTQYF

v_call: TRBV29-1
j_call: TRBJ2-7
cdr3_aa: CSVSLGRGYEQYF

v_call: TRBV6-1
j_call: TRBJ2-2
cdr3_aa: CASSETARTGGLGGELFF

v_call: TRBV29-1
j_call: TRBJ2-7
cdr3_aa: CSARWGQDEQYF

v_call: TRBV6-4
j_call: TRBJ2-2
cdr3_aa: CASTQVAGVPGELFF

v_call: TRBV29-1
j_call: TRBJ1-2
cdr3_aa: CSVEDLSYGYTF

v_call: TRBV28
j_call: TRBJ1-3
cdr3_aa: CASSSTGEGSGNTIYF

v_call: TRBV7-9
j_call: TRBJ2-3
cdr3_aa: CASSLSSGDTDTQYF

v_call: TRBV2
j_call: TRBJ2-2
cdr3_aa: CASLKETGPNTGELFF

v_call: TRBV18
j_call: TRBJ1-3
cdr3_aa: CASSHEGDTGNTIYF